The rows below give T cell receptor beta chains drawn from one sample of a study of Tregs in tolerant kidney transplant recipients. The repertoire was sequenced with immunoSEQ multiplex PCR; TCRdb's copy has only in-frame clones and lacks some. The sample holds roughly 16,000 clones, about 80% seen once. The sample in question was Tregs from blood, obtained before the transplant. The receptors originated from a human donor who received a combined kidney and bone marrow transplant. Each CDR3 is given with its conserved first and last residue. The D gene is left open where the match is weak. Clone size is not always given. Where it is, it says once, few, many or a class for expanded clones.

j_call: TRBJ2-3
clone_size: -
v_call: TRBV27
d_call: -
cdr3_nt: TGTGCCAGCAGTAGACTCTTAGGAACCACAGATACGCAGTATTTT
cdr3_aa: CASSRLLGTTDTQYF

j_call: TRBJ1-1
clone_size: -
v_call: TRBV28
d_call: TRBD1
cdr3_nt: TGTGCCAGCACCGTACGGACAGGGAACACTGAAGCTTTCTTT
cdr3_aa: CASTVRTGNTEAFF

j_call: TRBJ1-6
clone_size: -
v_call: TRBV5-1
d_call: -
cdr3_nt: TGCGCCAGCAGCTCCGGGGATTATAATTCACCCCTCCACTTT
cdr3_aa: CASSSGDYNSPLHF

j_call: TRBJ2-3
clone_size: -
v_call: TRBV29-1
d_call: TRBD1
cdr3_nt: TGCAGCGTGGACTACAGGGGGCGGGTGGGCACAGATACGCAGTATTTT
cdr3_aa: CSVDYRGRVGTDTQYF

j_call: TRBJ2-3
clone_size: -
v_call: TRBV7-6
d_call: TRBD2
cdr3_nt: TGTGCCAGCAGCTTAGCCCTAGCGGCTAGCACAGATACGCAGTATTTT
cdr3_aa: CASSLALAASTDTQYF

j_call: TRBJ2-5
clone_size: -
v_call: TRBV29-1
d_call: TRBD2
cdr3_nt: TGCAGCGTTGAATCGGGGGGAGAGACCCAGTACTTC
cdr3_aa: CSVESGGETQYF

j_call: TRBJ1-2
clone_size: -
v_call: TRBV6-6
d_call: TRBD1
cdr3_nt: TGTGCCAGCAGCCGAAAGGGGGCTGAAGGCGGCTACACCTTC
cdr3_aa: CASSRKGAEGGYTF

j_call: TRBJ2-3
clone_size: few
v_call: TRBV18
d_call: TRBD1
cdr3_nt: TGTGCCAGCAGGACAGGATCGTCCACAGATACGCAGTATTTT
cdr3_aa: CASRTGSSTDTQYF

j_call: TRBJ1-1
clone_size: -
v_call: TRBV28
d_call: TRBD1
cdr3_nt: TGTGCCAGCAGTTTATTTCAGGGGGGACAGGGTTACACTGAAGCTTTCTTT
cdr3_aa: CASSLFQGGQGYTEAFF

j_call: TRBJ1-1
clone_size: -
v_call: TRBV25-1
d_call: -
cdr3_nt: TGTGCCAGCAGTGAATCGCGGGGCGCGAACACTGAAGCTTTCTTT
cdr3_aa: CASSESRGANTEAFF

j_call: TRBJ1-2
clone_size: few
v_call: TRBV7-8
d_call: -
cdr3_nt: TGTGCCAGCAGCCCCAGACAGGTTCTCTATGGCTACACCTTC
cdr3_aa: CASSPRQVLYGYTF

j_call: TRBJ2-1
clone_size: -
v_call: TRBV6-5
d_call: -
cdr3_nt: TGTGCCAGCAGTACGACAGACAATGAGCAGTTCTTC
cdr3_aa: CASSTTDNEQFF

j_call: TRBJ1-5
clone_size: -
v_call: TRBV7-4
d_call: -
cdr3_nt: TGTGCCAGCAGCTTATGGACGGACTGGGGGCCCCAGCATTTT
cdr3_aa: CASSLWTDWGPQHF

j_call: TRBJ1-2
clone_size: -
v_call: TRBV7-9
d_call: -
cdr3_nt: TGTGCCAGCAGCTGGGGGGGCGGCACCGGGGGCTACACCTTC
cdr3_aa: CASSWGGGTGGYTF

j_call: TRBJ2-4
clone_size: once
v_call: TRBV5-1
d_call: TRBD1
cdr3_nt: TGCGCCAGCAGCTTGGAAGACAGGGCGGCGGGAAACATTCAGTACTTC
cdr3_aa: CASSLEDRAAGNIQYF

j_call: TRBJ2-7
clone_size: -
v_call: TRBV28
d_call: TRBD2
cdr3_nt: TGTGCCAGCAGTTCCTTCATAGCGGGGGGAAGGTTCCACGAGCAGTACTTC
cdr3_aa: CASSSFIAGGRFHEQYF

j_call: TRBJ1-1
clone_size: -
v_call: TRBV5-1
d_call: -
cdr3_nt: TGCGCCAGTGCCCGCGGGGGGACTGAAGCTTTCTTT
cdr3_aa: CASARGGTEAFF

j_call: TRBJ2-2
clone_size: -
v_call: TRBV6-5
d_call: TRBD1
cdr3_nt: TGTGCCAGCGGGCCGGGACAGGGACCCACCGGGGAGCTGTTTTTT
cdr3_aa: CASGPGQGPTGELFF

j_call: TRBJ2-1
clone_size: -
v_call: TRBV6-5
d_call: TRBD2
cdr3_nt: TGTGCCAGCAGTCGGACTAGCGGGAGTGGAGAGCAGTTCTTC
cdr3_aa: CASSRTSGSGEQFF

j_call: TRBJ1-2
clone_size: -
v_call: TRBV28
d_call: -
cdr3_nt: TGTGCCAGCATCACTACAGGCTCGGCGGGCTACACCTTC
cdr3_aa: CASITTGSAGYTF

j_call: TRBJ1-1
clone_size: -
v_call: TRBV28
d_call: TRBD1
cdr3_nt: TGTGCCAGCACCCCCCAGGGGGCTGGGGGTACTGAAGCTTTCTTT
cdr3_aa: CASTPQGAGGTEAFF

j_call: TRBJ1-2
clone_size: -
v_call: TRBV10-3
d_call: TRBD1
cdr3_nt: TGTGCCATCAGTGTGGAGCAGGGGGATGGCTACACCTTC
cdr3_aa: CAISVEQGDGYTF

j_call: TRBJ2-7
clone_size: -
v_call: TRBV4-2
d_call: TRBD2
cdr3_nt: TGTGCCAGCAGCCAAGATAGGCTAGCGGAGGGTCGGAAGCAGTACTTC
cdr3_aa: CASSQDRLAEGRKQYF

j_call: TRBJ2-7
clone_size: -
v_call: TRBV5-5
d_call: TRBD2
cdr3_nt: TGTGCCAGCAGCCGGGAGGTCCCTTCGTGGGAGCAGTACTTC
cdr3_aa: CASSREVPSWEQYF

j_call: TRBJ1-1
clone_size: -
v_call: TRBV5-6
d_call: TRBD1
cdr3_nt: TGTGCCAGCAGCTGGGGGGACAGGTGGAACACTGAAGCTTTCTTT
cdr3_aa: CASSWGDRWNTEAFF

j_call: TRBJ2-7
clone_size: few
v_call: TRBV10-2
d_call: -
cdr3_nt: TGCGCCAGCAGTTTAGCGGGACAGACCTACGAGCAGTACTTC
cdr3_aa: CASSLAGQTYEQYF

j_call: TRBJ2-1
clone_size: -
v_call: TRBV6-5
d_call: -
cdr3_nt: TGTGCCAGCAGCCGGCCCCCTGGGAGAAGGAATGAGCAGTTCTTC
cdr3_aa: CASSRPPGRRNEQFF